This T cell receptor (beta chain) was found in a study of blood T cell repertoires in COVID-19 (dated by TCRdb to 2019 to 2021). About the study as a whole: Samples from collaborators originated in the United States, Italy and Spain and spanned both the acute and convalescent phases of COVID-19. The prospective study material was composed of cDNA or gDNA derived from T cells, B-cell-depleted T cells, or PBMCs. Subjects who had been exposed to COVID-19, were actively infected with it, or had recovered from it provided the deeply sampled blood TCRbeta repertoires that made up the dataset. A freely available public database, intended as a resource for researchers studying the immune response to SARS-CoV-2, is where the repertoires were released. Samples came from the ongoing ImmuneRACE study (first 160 participants) plus 1,254 subjects from 6 global collaborators. The sample metadata nearly always contained a de-identified subject ID, COVID-19 status, age in years and sex. Where available, HLA class I and class II types were obtained from metadata supplied by the sample provider rather than from assay-based typing.

General findings and caveats noted by the study authors: The quantity of clinical and demographic metadata differed by source and by participant and was supplied without curation.

The collaborating institutions used their own protocols to collect whole blood in K2EDTA tubes. For TCRbeta analysis, collaborator samples were shipped as frozen whole blood, as isolated PBMCs, or as DNA extracted from either sample type. TCRbeta CDR3 regions were amplified from genomic DNA using the immunoSEQ Assay, a bias-controlled multiplex PCR. The original pipeline was this. Nucleated cell counts per sample were estimated from amplification of reference gene primers within the assay. To quantify the absolute abundance of each unique TCRbeta CDR3 rearrangement, sequence reads were collapsed and filtered. Productive Simpson clonality was computed per sample as the square root of Simpson's diversity index over productive rearrangements. TCRdb took over this immuneACCESS table, retaining in-frame rearrangements with V and J assigned. Such tables are incomplete; in checked studies, under half of the missing clones stem from an unresolved V gene, and the remainder is unexplained. For V, J and clone size, that table is used; D and trimming come from the DNA. The sample table lists about 250,000 clones, roughly 80% of them with a count of one. The top ten clonotypes cover about 7.4% of the sample.

As concerns this clone: Its antigen is still unknown. No base-level quality is on record; no much larger clone is a single base apart.

The sequenced sample consisted of peripheral blood. This sequence originates from a woman of 80 years or more with acute or convalescent COVID-19.

This receptor carries the CDR3 CASSFPFAGRGGYTF. The nucleotide sequence reads as follows: TGTGCCAGCAGTTTCCCCTTTGCCGGTCGGGGTGGCTACACCTTC. The receptor chain draws on TRBV28 and TRBJ1-2; the D gene lacks a confident call. The CDR3 measures 15 amino acids from cysteine to phenylalanine. This entry keeps only the CDR3 DNA: 45 bases, framed from base 1. CDR1 is given as MDHEN and CDR2 as SYDVKM, both from the germline V gene. Trimming costs V 3 bases and J 7 bases, and their ends lie 18 bases apart.